This is a list of T cell receptor beta chains from one sample in a study of T cells in Graves' hyperthyroidism and ophthalmopathy. Each CDR3 protein gets one entry after TCRdb re-called the multiplex PCR reads with MiXCR. The profile shows about 600,000 distinct CDR3 sequences, 13% to 15% of them singletons. The sample consisted of blood. These receptors came from a woman between 18 and 29 years old with Graves' ophthalmopathy. Each CDR3 is given with its conserved first and last residue. D genes are given only for firm matches. For some rows the clone size is stated as once, few or many, or as a class when expanded; others skip it.

TRBV9,-,TRBJ2-1,17,many,CASSVEPGRRSYNEQFF,TGTGCCAGCAGCGTAGAACCAGGGAGGAGGTCCTACAATGAGCAGTTCTTC
TRBV27,TRBD2,TRBJ2-5,16,many,CASSPFTGLVRETQYF,TGTGCCAGCAGTCCTTTCACCGGACTAGTCAGGGAGACCCAGTACTTC
TRBV24-1,-,TRBJ1-5,13,many,CATSDLRGQPQHF,TGTGCCACCAGTGATTTGCGTGGTCAGCCCCAGCATTTT
TRBV28,-,TRBJ2-4,11,many,CASNRGDIQYF,TGTGCCAGTAATCGGGGTGACATTCAGTACTTC
TRBV29-1,-,TRBJ2-2,13,many,CSVEGGVTGELFF,TGCAGCGTTGAGGGTGGGGTGACCGGGGAGCTGTTTTTT
TRBV20-1,TRBD2,TRBJ2-1,14,many,CSASGTRGYNEQFF,TGCAGTGCTAGCGGGACTAGGGGATACAATGAGCAGTTCTTC
TRBV4-2,-,TRBJ1-3,18,-,CASSQGGQAGISGNTIYF,TGTGCCAGCAGCCAAGGGGGCCAGGCCGGAATCTCTGGAAACACCATATATTTT
TRBV7-9,TRBD2,TRBJ2-7,14,-,CASSPSGRAGEQYF,TGTGCCAGCAGCCCGAGCGGGAGGGCCGGGGAGCAGTACTTC
TRBV4-2,-,TRBJ1-1,16,few,CASSQEPQGIDTEAFF,TGTGCCAGCAGCCAAGAACCGCAGGGAATCGACACTGAAGCTTTCTTT
TRBV20-1,-,TRBJ1-1,12,many,CSASRVNTEAFF,TGCAGTGCTAGCAGGGTCAACACTGAAGCTTTCTTT
TRBV30,TRBD1,TRBJ1-1,15,many,CAWSRRGPSNTEAFF,TGTGCCTGGAGTAGGAGGGGGCCCTCGAACACTGAAGCTTTCTTT
TRBV7-9,TRBD1,TRBJ1-4,14,-,CASSPGGLNEKLFF,TGTGCCAGCAGCCCAGGGGGCCTTAATGAAAAACTGTTTTTT
TRBV6-5,-,TRBJ1-2,15,-,CASSYSEEGIYGYTF,TGTGCCAGCAGTTACTCGGAGGAGGGGATCTATGGCTACACCTTC
TRBV5-6,TRBD2,TRBJ2-7,16,-,CASSLYAGGSSSEQYF,TGTGCCAGCAGCTTGTATGCGGGAGGGTCGAGTTCCGAGCAGTACTTC
TRBV11-3,-,TRBJ1-1,15,many,CASSLVAGASTEAFF,TGTGCCAGCAGCCTCGTGGCTGGCGCTTCCACTGAAGCTTTCTTT
TRBV4-2,TRBD2,TRBJ2-7,16,many,CASSQEVTSGIYEQYF,TGTGCCAGCAGCCAAGAGGTGACTAGCGGGATTTACGAGCAGTACTTC
TRBV6-2/TRBV6-3,TRBD2,TRBJ2-7,14,many,CASRTAGVKYEQYF,TGTGCCAGCAGAACAGCGGGAGTTAAGTACGAGCAGTACTTC
TRBV9,TRBD1,TRBJ2-4,19,-,CASSGRQGVTWKAKNIQYF,TGTGCCAGCAGCGGACGACAGGGGGTTACGTGGAAAGCCAAAAACATTCAGTACTTC
TRBV5-5,-,TRBJ1-3,17,many,CASSDPVGPSSGNTIYF,TGTGCCAGCAGCGACCCGGTAGGGCCCAGCTCTGGAAACACCATATATTTT
TRBV6-1,TRBD2,TRBJ2-1,16,many,CASSYTSGRTDNEQFF,TGTGCCAGCAGCTATACGAGCGGGAGGACGGACAATGAGCAGTTCTTC
TRBV11-2,-,TRBJ1-2,16,-,CASSPQNWAGRSGYTF,TGTGCCAGCAGCCCCCAAAACTGGGCAGGGAGGTCTGGCTACACCTTC
TRBV24-1,TRBD2,TRBJ2-3,15,many,CATSRTSGTSDTQYF,TGTGCCACCAGCCGGACTAGCGGGACGTCAGATACGCAGTATTTT
TRBV27,-,TRBJ2-1,17,many,CASSPRGLSANDNEQFF,TGTGCCAGCAGTCCGCGAGGGCTCAGCGCAAATGACAATGAGCAGTTCTTC
TRBV14,-,TRBJ2-5,16,-,CASSPGRGRIDETQYF,TGTGCCAGCAGCCCTGGGAGGGGGCGGATTGACGAGACCCAGTACTTC
TRBV7-3,-,TRBJ1-1,13,many,CASSLESHTEAFF,TGTGCCAGCAGCTTAGAGAGTCACACTGAAGCTTTCTTT
TRBV12-3/TRBV12-4,-,TRBJ1-5,15,many,CASSMVGTAHQPQHF,TGTGCCAGCAGTATGGTCGGGACTGCCCATCAGCCCCAGCATTTT
TRBV6-5,TRBD1,TRBJ2-7,14,-,CASSYRTGVYEQYF,TGTGCCAGCAGTTACAGGACAGGGGTTTACGAGCAGTACTTC
TRBV3-1,-,TRBJ1-1,14,many,CASSQRGTNTEAFF,TGTGCCAGCAGCCAAAGAGGGACCAACACTGAAGCTTTCTTT
TRBV11-2,-,TRBJ2-6,14,many,CASIQGAGANVLTF,TGTGCCAGCATACAGGGTGCTGGGGCCAACGTCCTGACTTTC
TRBV7-9,-,TRBJ1-2,13,many,CASSLADRYGYTF,TGTGCCAGCAGCTTAGCTGACAGATATGGCTACACCTTC
TRBV7-2,-,TRBJ1-4,13,many,CASSRATNEKLFF,TGTGCCAGCAGCCGTGCAACTAATGAAAAACTGTTTTTT
TRBV19,-,TRBJ1-1,12,-,CASRQEYTEAFF,TGTGCCAGCCGACAGGAGTACACTGAAGCTTTCTTT
TRBV20-1,TRBD1,TRBJ2-2,16,few,CSARQQGAGNTGELFF,TGCAGTGCTAGGCAACAGGGGGCCGGGAACACCGGGGAGCTGTTTTTT
TRBV6-2/TRBV6-3,-,TRBJ1-4,13,many,CASSFDRAEKLFF,TGTGCCAGCAGCTTCGATAGGGCTGAAAAACTGTTTTTT
TRBV28,-,TRBJ1-1,14,many,CASSLGRAGTEAFF,TGTGCCAGCAGCCTAGGAAGGGCTGGCACTGAAGCTTTCTTT
TRBV6-1,-,TRBJ2-1,16,few,CASSYNKRDSYNEQFF,TGTGCCAGCAGTTATAATAAGAGAGACTCCTACAATGAGCAGTTCTTC
TRBV12-3/TRBV12-4,TRBD2,TRBJ2-5,15,-,CASSLVGLGEGTQYF,TGTGCCAGCAGCCTCGTGGGATTGGGGGAGGGGACCCAGTACTTC
TRBV4-2,-,TRBJ2-7,13,few,CASRAAGASEQYF,TGTGCCAGCAGAGCTGCCGGGGCCTCGGAGCAGTACTTC
TRBV7-3,-,TRBJ1-2,13,many,CASSPGPNYGYTF,TGTGCCAGCAGTCCTGGACCTAACTATGGCTACACCTTC
TRBV6-1,-,TRBJ1-1,13,few,CASSEAENTEAFF,TGTGCCAGCAGTGAAGCAGAGAACACTGAAGCTTTCTTT
TRBV27,-,TRBJ2-5,15,many,CASSDRRLYQETQYF,TGTGCCAGCAGTGACAGGAGACTATACCAAGAGACCCAGTACTTC
TRBV12-3/TRBV12-4,TRBD1,TRBJ1-4,13,many,CASSYRGEEKLFF,TGTGCCAGCAGTTACAGGGGGGAAGAAAAACTGTTTTTT
TRBV30,TRBD1,TRBJ1-6,14,-,CAWARQGSGSPLHF,TGTGCCTGGGCTCGACAGGGTTCGGGTTCACCCCTCCACTTT
TRBV27,TRBD2,TRBJ2-7,14,many,CASSYGLAEYEQYF,TGTGCCAGCAGTTACGGACTAGCGGAATACGAGCAGTACTTC
TRBV6-1,TRBD1,TRBJ2-2,16,few,CASSPTWDSGLGELFF,TGTGCCAGCAGTCCTACTTGGGACAGCGGCTTGGGGGAGCTGTTTTTT
TRBV9,-,TRBJ2-7,14,few,CASSVEQKTYEQYF,TGTGCCAGCAGCGTAGAACAGAAGACCTACGAGCAGTACTTC
TRBV3-1,-,TRBJ1-6,12,many,CASSQRGSPLHF,TGTGCCAGCAGCCAAAGGGGTTCACCCCTCCACTTT